This TCR beta chain derives from a study of T-cell memory formation after mild COVID-19. General observations from the study: Chiefly within CM and EM were the contracting CD4+ clones; CD8+ ones were within EMRA. The study found balanced CD4/CD8 in clones contracting day 15 to 85 and a CD4+ lean in later expanders.

A single count supports this clonotype. Its antigen is undetermined. Constant-segment primers and 5'RACE yielded cDNA libraries for TCR alpha and TCR beta, each carrying sample barcodes and UMIs. TCRdb re-called the 5' RACE reads through MiXCR, storing one row per CDR3 protein. The profile shows 500,000 to 600,000 distinct CDR3 sequences, under 20% of them singletons. V gave up 7 bases and J gave up 1 base, with 15 bases separating them. The germline CDR1 and CDR2 sequences are LNHDA and SQIVND (reference sequence). The CDR3 has 15 amino acids. The material sequenced was PBMCs or a T cell subset sorted from them (not recorded which). This clonotype originated in an adult woman who had mild COVID-19 (a few samples of this study predate the infection). Cell type and time point are not known. The chain links TRBV19 to TRBJ2-3; a weak D match, TRBD1 (6 bases). The CDR3 is CASIRKQGGTDTQYF. CDR3 nucleotide sequence: TGTGCCAGTATTCGCAAACAGGGTGGCACAGATACGCAGTATTTT. Looking up the rest from reference TRBV19 and TRBJ2-3 gives the full variable domain: DGGITQSPKYLFRKEGQNVTLSCEQNLNHDAMYWYRQDPGQGLRLIYYSQIVNDFQKGDIAEGYSVSREKKESFPLTVTSAQKNPTAFYLCASIRKQGGTDTQYFGPGTRLTVL.